The TCR beta chain described here comes from a study of cytotoxic CD8 clonotypes in ibrutinib-treated CLL (dated by TCRdb to the early 2020s). About the study as a whole: The cohort was composed of about 10 relapsed/refractory and about 15 treatment-naive patients; IGHV unmutated status was identified in some 17 patients. Partial responses were observed in roughly 25 patients and complete responses in 2; after a median follow-up of 68 months, remission was maintained in 14 patients and progression was observed in around twelve. Response samples were taken after a median of approximately eleven months on treatment, ranging from about 6 to 40 months. On average, each sample had some 250,000 productive templates and approximately 85,000 productive rearrangements. Longitudinal samples were obtainable from about 30% of the 86 participants in the trial. Cryopreserved peripheral blood mononuclear cells were obtained prior to treatment, at the time of response, and at either disease progression or sustained remission. Every sample from remission and from progressive disease was obtained while the patients were still on ibrutinib.

For TCR beta library preparation, roughly 1.8 micrograms of genomic DNA was extracted from cryopreserved PBMCs. High-throughput TCR beta sequencing was performed on longitudinal blood samples from CLL patients receiving ibrutinib monotherapy. Patients were enrolled in a phase 2 open-label single-center ibrutinib monotherapy trial. Broader findings and caveats from the paper: Public clonotypes were found to be uncommon and were observed to contract or remain stable during treatment; the increase in clonality was shown to reflect expansion of private clonotypes at ibrutinib response. An increase in clonality was observed at ibrutinib response, with clonality remaining stable during sustained remission and falling back toward baseline at progression. Lymph node repertoires were not examined, and the timing of sampling was not matched between patients in sustained remission and those whose disease progressed. Baseline clonality exceeded that of age-matched healthy donors and correlated strongly with circulating CD8+ T-cell counts.

A few counts support this clone. What this receptor recognizes is not known. Base qualities were left out, and no much larger clone turns up one base away. Different DNA sequences within this sample yield the same CDR3. The goal of deep resolution MiSeq sequencing was a depth between 1 in 1 million and 1 in 200,000 T cells, and coverage averaged 10x per clonotype. The immunoSEQ hsTCRB Kit was used to generate TCR beta libraries. From the authors' description of their analysis: Data were analyzed with ImmunoSEQ Data Assistant and ImmunoSEQ Analyzer, with V, D and J genes assigned per IMGT definitions. Clonality, with values ranging from 0 to 1, was calculated as one minus the normalized Shannon entropy of productive rearrangement frequencies. Only overrepresented clonotypes making up at least 0.05% of each patient's repertoire were included in the public clonotype analysis. Some twelve age-matched healthy donor repertoires from immuneACCESS were used as controls for clonality. TCRdb re-hosts the immuneACCESS table, in-frame sequences only. Its copies lack some clones; in the studies checked, an unresolved V gene accounts for under half of them, and the cause for the rest is not known. Clonal size and the V and J genes are those of that table, whereas D and trimming came from the DNA. Recorded for this sample are fewer than 400,000 clones; over 55% of them occurred a single time. The ten most abundant clones make up roughly 6.7% of the sample.

Germline trimming: 5 bases from V, 8 bases from J; junction bases outside gene matches: 5. CDR3 length: 13 amino acids, cysteine to phenylalanine. The entry retains the CDR3 DNA only, 39 bases that are in frame from base 1. The germline V gene (reference sequence) specifies MNHEY as CDR1 and SMNVEV as CDR2. Sequencing was performed on PBMCs, taken after 36 months of ibrutinib treatment. Recombination joined TRBV27 with TRBJ1-2; the junction holds 10 bases that match TRBD1. The receptor's source is a human donor with chronic lymphocytic leukemia. The CDR3 region: CASSLGQGLGYTF. The nucleotide sequence reads TGTGCCAGCAGTCTGGGACAGGGGTTAGGCTACACCTTC.